This entry lists 30 T cell receptor beta chains sequenced from one sample in a study of blood T cell repertoires in COVID-19. TCRdb's copy holds only in-frame clones and misses some; the assay was immunoSEQ multiplex PCR. The table records some 180,000 clones, more than 70% of them present only once. Sequencing was performed on peripheral blood. The receptors here all came from a man aged 50 or older with COVID-19, enrolled during active disease.

V and J are TRBV30 and TRBJ2-3, with TRBD1 identical over 7 bases. CDR1 and CDR2 from the germline V gene are GTSNPN and SVGIG (reference sequence). CDR3 length: 15 amino acids. Trimming removed 0 bases from V and 5 bases from J; junction bases left unmatched: 8. The DNA for the CDR3 is TGTGCCTGGAGTGTACCTGCAGGGGGTGGAGATACGCAGTATTTT. It is translated as CAWSVPAGGGDTQYF. Using reference TRBV30 and TRBJ2-3 for the parts outside the CDR3, the full variable domain is SQTIHQWPATLVQPVGSPLSLECTVEGTSNPNLYWYRQAAGRGLQLLFYSVGIGQISSEVPQNLSASRPQDRQFILSSKKLLLSDSGFYLCAWSVPAGGGDTQYFGPGTRLTVL.

The rearrangement joins TRBV6-5 to TRBJ1-5; D is unclear. Germline CDR1 and CDR2: MNHEY and SVGAGI. This CDR3 comprises 15 residues. Trimming took 5 bases from V and 0 from J, leaving 11 bases between them. Here the CDR3 reads CASSPDLNSNQPQHF. In DNA, the CDR3 is TGTGCCAGCAGTCCAGATTTAAATAGCAATCAGCCCCAGCATTTT.

The chain couples TRBV19 to TRBJ1-1; 8 nucleotides agree with TRBD1. The germline V gene has CDR1 LNHDA and CDR2 SQIVND (reference sequence). The CDR3 has 15 amino acids. Trimming took 4 bases from V and 5 from J; bases not matched to a gene: 9. The CDR3 loop is CASSTRGQGGTEAFF. In nucleotides, the CDR3 is TGTGCCAGTAGTACCCGCGGACAGGGAGGTACTGAAGCTTTCTTT.

This clone appeared a few times. The J gene is TRBJ2-7, the V gene TRBV7-2, with 9 bases aligning to TRBD2. Trimming removed 3 bases from V and 2 bases from J; junction bases left unmatched: 5. The CDR3 totals 15 residues. Germline CDR1 SGHTA, CDR2 FQGNSA. The CDR3 spells CASSLRAGGTYEQYF. CDR3 nucleotide sequence: TGTGCCAGCAGCTTGAGGGCGGGAGGGACCTACGAGCAGTACTTC.

The chain combines TRBV19 with TRBJ2-1, with 7 bases matching TRBD1. Germline lookup yields CDR1 LNHDA and CDR2 SQIVND (reference sequence). The CDR3 totals 16 residues. The J segment lost 5 bases and the V segment lost 3 bases, leaving 10 bases of the junction unmatched. CDR3 protein: CASSMGPTGLDNEQFF. CDR3 in DNA: TGTGCCAGTAGTATGGGACCGACAGGGTTGGACAATGAGCAGTTCTTC. The variable domain in full, with the rest retrieved from reference TRBV19 and TRBJ2-1, is DGGITQSPKYLFRKEGQNVTLSCEQNLNHDAMYWYRQDPGQGLRLIYYSQIVNDFQKGDIAEGYSVSREKKESFPLTVTSAQKNPTAFYLCASSMGPTGLDNEQFFGPGTRLTVL.

This rearrangement joins TRBV13 to TRBJ2-1; TRBD2 matches 12 bases. This CDR3 is built from 16 residues. V gave up 3 bases and J gave up 3 bases; unmatched junction bases: 3. CDR1 and CDR2 from the germline V gene are PRHDT and FYEKMQ (reference sequence). The CDR3 sequence: CASSFTLAGGYNEQFF. CDR3 in DNA: TGTGCCAGCAGCTTTACACTAGCGGGGGGCTACAATGAGCAGTTCTTC.

Worth noting for this clone: In the same sample, other DNA sequences code for this CDR3. J is TRBJ2-1 and V is TRBV7-3; perhaps TRBD1 as D (5 bases). Trimming pared 5 bases from V and 1 base from J, leaving 9 bases between. Per germline, CDR1 SGHTA and CDR2 FQGTGA. This CDR3 contains 14 residues. The CDR3 region is CASSPQGSYNEQFF. The DNA for the CDR3 is TGTGCCAGCAGCCCTCAGGGATCCTACAATGAGCAGTTCTTC.

The V and J genes are TRBV28 and TRBJ2-2; a possible D gene is TRBD1 (5 bases). The CDR3 runs to 14 residues. From germline, CDR1 is MDHEN and CDR2 SYDVKM. Trimming took off 6 bases at V and 0 bases at J, with 8 bases between the two ends. DNA of the CDR3: TGTGCCAGCAGGTTGGACACGAACACCGGGGAGCTGTTTTTT. Its translation is CASRLDTNTGELFF.

In its sample, this clone was seen once. The chain has TRBV19 and TRBJ1-4; TRBD1 might be the D (6 bases). V lost 5 bases and J 8 bases, leaving 15 bases between the germline ends. The CDR3 extends over 14 amino acids. Germline CDR1 reads LNHDA; CDR2 reads SQIVND (reference sequence). The CDR3 loop is CASSPTRGGEKLFF. Written as DNA, the CDR3 is TGTGCCAGTAGTCCCACGAGGGGGGGCGAAAAACTGTTTTTT.

The rearrangement joins TRBV6-4 to TRBJ2-2, with D possibly being TRBD2 (6 bases). Per the germline V gene, CDR1 is MRHNA and CDR2 is SNTAGT. The ends were cut back, 4 bases at V and 6 bases at J, with 15 bases in the middle. The CDR3 is 15 amino acids. CDR3 sequence (DNA): TGTGCCAGCAGTGCCCAGGAGGGGTTACCCGGGGAGCTGTTTTTT. Translating gives CASSAQEGLPGELFF.

This sequence joins TRBV5-1 and TRBJ2-3; no definite D call. The CDR3 runs to 13 residues. The germline CDR1 and CDR2 sequences are SGHRS and YFSETQ. V was pared by 4 bases and J by 4 bases, with 10 bases between. Here the CDR3 reads CASSPTQADTQYF. CDR3 nucleotides: TGCGCCAGCAGCCCCACGCAGGCAGATACGCAGTATTTT.

This clone came up a few times. V usage is TRBV6-5 and J usage is TRBJ2-7; D possibly corresponds to TRBD2 (6 bases). Between the trimmed V and J ends, which lost 0 bases and 6 bases, there was a span of 9 bases. This CDR3 spans 13 amino acids. CDR1 MNHEY and CDR2 SVGAGI come from the germline V gene. The CDR3, as DNA: TGTGCCAGCAGTTACTCATGGAGGGGCGAGCAGTACTTC. It is translated as CASSYSWRGEQYF.

CDR3 sequence (DNA): TGTGCCAGCAGCCAGATGGGAGAGGGCAATCAGCCCCAGCATTTT. Protein: CASSQMGEGNQPQHF. The chain joins TRBV3-1 (or the pseudogene TRBV3-2) to TRBJ1-5; D not resolved. Germline-derived CDR1 and CDR2 are LGHDT and YNNKEL (reference sequence). The CDR3 runs 15 residues. The ends were cut back, 3 bases at V and 2 bases at J, with 11 bases in the middle.

V is TRBV24-1 and J is TRBJ2-3; 9 bases are a match to TRBD1. The CDR3 is 15 residues long. Germline V gene sequence: CDR1 KGHDR, CDR2 SFDVKD. Trimming cost V 11 bases and J 2 bases; bases outside gene matches: 10. The CDR3 reads CAIDAGDRATDTQYF. CDR3 bases: TGTGCCATTGATGCCGGGGACAGGGCCACAGATACGCAGTATTTT.

The chain is built from TRBV18 and TRBJ2-2; 7 nucleotides match TRBD1. The germline CDR1 and CDR2 sequences are KGHSH and LQKENI. Losses at the gene ends were 5 bases for V and 6 bases for J; bases not matched to a gene: 3. The length of the CDR3 is 13 residues. CDR3 in DNA: TGTGCCAGCTCAGCACAGGGGTCCGGGGAGCTGTTTTTT. The encoded protein is CASSAQGSGELFF.

The chain recombines TRBV7-8 with TRBJ1-6; weak D call: TRBD1 (5 bases). The ends were cut back, 1 base at V and 7 bases at J, with 8 bases in the middle. This CDR3 comprises 14 residues. CDR1 and CDR2 from the germline V gene are SGHVS and FQNEAQ. The CDR3 sequence is CASSLDQGNSPLHF. In DNA, the CDR3 is TGTGCCAGCAGCTTAGACCAGGGAAATTCACCCCTCCACTTT.

The J gene is TRBJ1-3, the V gene TRBV7-3; TRBD1 aligns across 11 bases. The CDR3 is 18 amino acids. V shed 1 base, J shed 4 bases, and the junction held 9 bases outside the gene matches. From germline, CDR1 is SGHTA and CDR2 FQGTGA. The CDR3 region is CASSLKVGQGAFGNTIYF. DNA of the CDR3: TGTGCCAGCAGCTTAAAGGTAGGACAGGGGGCTTTCGGAAACACCATATATTTT.

The V and J genes are TRBV7-2 and TRBJ1-1, with D perhaps TRBD1 (6 bases). V was pared by 3 bases and J by 6 bases, with 14 bases between. Germline CDR1 is SGHTA and CDR2 is FQGNSA. This CDR3 region has 14 residues. The CDR3 sequence: CASSLSWTEAEAFF. The CDR3, as DNA: TGTGCCAGCAGCTTGTCGTGGACAGAGGCTGAAGCTTTCTTT.

This clone has a handful of counts. The chain links TRBV18 to TRBJ1-2; D may be TRBD1 (5 bases). Looked up from germline, CDR1 is KGHSH and CDR2 is LQKENI. The CDR3 sequence is 14 residues long. V was shortened by 3 bases and J by 2 bases, with 10 bases between the two germline ends. The CDR3 DNA is TGTGCCAGCTCACCGACAGAACGGAACTATGGCTACACCTTC. This codes for CASSPTERNYGYTF. Based on the CDR3 plus reference TRBV18 and TRBJ1-2, the full variable domain is NAGVMQNPRHLVRRRGQEARLRCSPMKGHSHVYWYRQLPEEGLKFMVYLQKENIIDESGMPKERFSAEFPKEGPSILRIQQVVRGDSAAYFCASSPTERNYGYTFGSGTRLTVV.

This rearrangement joins TRBV29-1 to TRBJ1-2; tentative D call: TRBD1 (5 bases). Germline values: CDR1 SQVTM, CDR2 ANQGSEA. V gave up 3 bases and J gave up 8 bases, with 19 bases separating them. The length of the CDR3 is 14 residues. CDR3 loop: CSVEAGLWGKGYTF. The CDR3 DNA reads as TGCAGCGTTGAGGCGGGGTTGTGGGGCAAGGGCTACACCTTC.

The rearrangement uses TRBV18 and TRBJ1-5, with D uncertain. Germline V CDR1 and CDR2: KGHSH, LQKENI. V was cut by 3 bases and J by 3 bases, with 18 bases left in between. This CDR3 comprises 17 residues. This CDR3 reads CASSPQPQGLFNQPQHF. As DNA, the CDR3 is TGTGCCAGCTCACCGCAACCCCAAGGACTGTTCAATCAGCCCCAGCATTTT.

This chain links TRBV5-1 with TRBJ1-1; a weak D match, TRBD1 (6 bases). This CDR3 contains 13 residues. V was cut by 4 bases and J by 6 bases, with 13 bases left in between. Germline CDR1 SGHRS, CDR2 YFSETQ. The CDR3 is CASSGDRISEAFF. The DNA of the CDR3 is TGCGCCAGCAGCGGCGACAGGATCTCTGAAGCTTTCTTT. Using reference TRBV5-1 and TRBJ1-1 for the parts outside the CDR3, the full variable domain is KAGVTQTPRYLIKTRGQQVTLSCSPISGHRSVSWYQQTPGQGLQFLFEYFSETQRNKGNFPGRFSGRQFSNSRSEMNVSTLELGDSALYLCASSGDRISEAFFGQGTRLTVV.

The V call is TRBV5-1, the J call TRBJ1-5, with D perhaps matching TRBD1 (6 bases). This CDR3 region has 14 residues. Trimming pared 4 bases from V and 3 bases from J, leaving 11 bases between. CDR1 SGHRS and CDR2 YFSETQ come from the germline V gene. This CDR3 reads CASSPGQINQPQHF. The CDR3 DNA reads as TGCGCCAGCAGCCCTGGACAGATCAATCAGCCCCAGCATTTT.

The chain uses TRBV3-1 (or the pseudogene TRBV3-2) and TRBJ2-3; maybe TRBD2 (5 bases). The CDR3 has 15 residues. From germline, CDR1 is LGHDT and CDR2 YNNKEL (reference sequence). Between the trimmed V and J ends, which lost 7 bases and 2 bases, there was a span of 16 bases. The CDR3 reads CASTILEKHTDTQYF. Here the CDR3 DNA reads TGTGCCAGCACCATACTAGAAAAACACACAGATACGCAGTATTTT.

This clone came up once. The rearrangement uses TRBV6-5 and TRBJ1-2, with D possibly matching TRBD1 (6 bases). Trimming stripped 2 bases from V and 6 bases from J, with 10 bases between. CDR3 length equals 13 residues. Germline assignment: CDR1 MNHEY and CDR2 SVGAGI. CDR3 residues: CASSYGQGNGYTF. As DNA, the CDR3 is TGTGCCAGCAGTTACGGGCAGGGGAATGGCTACACCTTC.

The rearrangement joins TRBV19 to TRBJ2-2; D is undetermined. CDR3 length equals 15 residues. Germline V gene lookup returns CDR1 LNHDA and CDR2 SQIVND (reference sequence). Trimming pared 0 bases from V and 0 bases from J, leaving 5 bases between. CDR3 bases: TGTGCCAGTAGTATAGACCCTGCGAACACCGGGGAGCTGTTTTTT. Amino acid sequence: CASSIDPANTGELFF.

The chain recombines TRBV5-1 with TRBJ1-3; a possible D gene is TRBD1 (6 bases). With 4 bases removed from V and 0 bases from J, the gap between germline ends came to 17 bases. Germline V gene data show CDR1 as SGHRS and CDR2 as YFSETQ. This CDR3 is 17 amino acids long. The CDR3: CASSPLLTGLSGNTIYF. DNA for the CDR3: TGCGCCAGCAGCCCCCTCCTAACAGGGCTCTCTGGAAACACCATATATTTT.

The chain couples TRBV9 to TRBJ1-1, with D maybe TRBD1 (6 bases). Germline V CDR1 and CDR2: SGDLS, YYNGEE. There are 16 residues in the CDR3. The V end was cut by 3 bases, the J end by 4 bases, with 19 bases between. The CDR3 loop is CASSATLQGGSTEAFF. The CDR3 DNA reads TGTGCCAGCAGCGCGACATTACAGGGTGGTAGCACTGAAGCTTTCTTT.

The CDR3 loop reads CSAPGTGNEKLFF. The CDR3 DNA is TGCAGCGCTCCCGGGACAGGAAATGAAAAACTGTTTTTT. The chain uses TRBV29-1 and TRBJ1-4; TRBD1 matches at 8 bases. The CDR3 sequence is 13 residues long. V was clipped by 7 bases and J by 5 bases; unmatched bases: 6. Germline CDR1 and CDR2: SQVTM and ANQGSEA.

The genes are TRBV7-8 and TRBJ2-2; the match to TRBD2 covers 9 bases. The CDR3 runs to 15 residues. V lost 2 bases, J lost 8 bases, and 6 bases stayed unmatched. Germline assignment: CDR1 SGHVS and CDR2 FQNEAQ. Here the CDR3 DNA reads TGTGCCAGCAGCTTATTGTTAGCGGGAGATGGGGAGCTGTTTTTT. It is translated as CASSLLLAGDGELFF.